Shown below are 15 T cell receptor beta chains from a single sample sequenced in a study of CD8+ T cells in alopecia areata. RNA extraction and reverse transcription yielded cDNA as sequencing template. Sequencing used immunoSEQ multiplex PCR; TCRdb keeps in-frame clones, though not all of them. The table lists some 120,000 clones, no singletons, with roughly a fifth in the top ten. The sample was lesional skin. These receptor sequences come from a C3H/HeJ mouse with alopecia areata. The MHC haplotype of the strain is H2-k.

Comments on this clone: The gene names here belong to mouse. The sequence runs out 4 residues before the end of the CDR3; the remainder is reconstructed from the germline J gene. This chain uses TRBV14 with TRBJ2-7, with 7 bases matching TRBD2. The CDR3 sequence is 12 residues long. CDR1 and CDR2 (germline): SGHDT, FRDEAV. The covered CDR3 bases are TGTGCCAGCAGTTCTGGGGGTGAT. This gives the protein CASSSGGD. The CDR3 as a whole reads CASSSGGDEQYF. The whole variable domain, remainder taken from reference TRBV14 and TRBJ2-7, is EAGVTQSPRYAVLQEGQAVSFWCDPISGHDTLYWYQQPRDQGPQLLVYFRDEAVIDNSQLPSDRFSAVRPKGTNSTLKIQSAKQGDTATYLCASSSGGDEQYFGPGTRLTVL.

This clone was seen repeatedly, ten times or more. Gene names denote mouse genes. The read ends 4 residues before the CDR3 terminus; that terminus is restored from the germline J gene. This chain connects TRBV13-3 to TRBJ1-2; the D gene is possibly TRBD1 (6 bases). This CDR3 has 13 amino acids. The V gene's germline CDR1 is NNHDY and CDR2 SYVADS. CDR3 protein: CASLGTGGFDYTF. The part of the CDR3 DNA that was read is TGTGCCAGCCTAGGGACTGGGGGCTTC.

This clone came up a few times. Mouse germline and gene names are used. Read sequence stops 4 residues before the CDR3 end, and the germline J gene provides the missing end. The chain recombines TRBV12-2 with TRBJ1-2, with a weak D call TRBD1 (6 bases). Per germline, CDR1 SGHLS and CDR2 HYDKME. The germline V and J ends were trimmed by 8 bases and 4 bases, with 16 bases remaining between them. The length of the CDR3 is 13 residues. CDR3 bases read: TGTGCCAACCCAGGGCGGGGGGCCTCC. It specifies CANPGRGAS. The entire CDR3 is CANPGRGASDYTF.

This clone has more than one count but fewer than ten. Mouse gene names apply. Coverage ceases 4 residues before the CDR3 finishes, and the germline J gene fills in the end. The chain employs TRBV1 and TRBJ2-3; tentatively, D is TRBD2 (5 bases). This CDR3 spans 14 amino acids. From germline, CDR1 is NSQYPW and CDR2 LRSPGD (reference sequence). The V end was cut by 2 bases, the J end by 1 base, with 7 bases between. The DNA read from the CDR3 is TGCACCTGCAGTGCATGGGGTGGTGCAGAA. Translated: CTCSAWGGAE. The CDR3 in full is CTCSAWGGAETLYF.

Points on this clone: Germline and genes: mouse. Read data end 4 residues before the CDR3 end; the end is taken from the germline J gene. The chain is built from TRBV13-3 and TRBJ2-4; the D gene is possibly TRBD1 (5 bases). Germline CDR1 and CDR2: NNHDY and SYVADS. The CDR3 spans 14 residues. Trimming cost V 1 base and J 3 bases, with 9 bases left between them. CDR3 DNA, as far as it was read: TGTGCCAGCAGTGATTGGACAAAACAAAAC. Encoded protein: CASSDWTKQN. From start to end, the CDR3 is CASSDWTKQNTLYF.

This clone has ten or more counts. Gene and germline names: mouse. The CDR3 extends 4 residues past the end of the read, so its final part is completed from the germline J gene. This chain links TRBV13-3 with TRBJ2-1; D remains unclear. The germline V gene has CDR1 NNHDY and CDR2 SYVADS. V lost 0 bases to trimming and J lost 0 bases, with 10 bases between them. The CDR3 has 16 amino acids. Partial CDR3 DNA: TGTGCCAGCAGTGATGCAGAGGTCTATAACTATGCT. Its protein is CASSDAEVYNYA. From start to end, the CDR3 is CASSDAEVYNYAEQFF.

Turning to this clone: The listed genes are named as in mouse. The read terminates 4 residues before the CDR3 end, so the remaining end is supplied by the germline J gene. The chain recombines TRBV1 with TRBJ2-1, with D perhaps TRBD1 (5 bases). CDR3 length equals 14 residues. The germline gives CDR1 NSQYPW, CDR2 LRSPGD (reference sequence). The CDR3 here is CTCLRRGRGAEQFF. The part of the CDR3 DNA that was read is TGCACCTGCCTCCGACGAGGGAGGGGAGCT.

This clone occurred a few times. Each gene name is a mouse one. The missing CDR3 end, 4 residues past where the read stops, is filled in from the germline J gene. The chain joins TRBV19 to TRBJ2-4; D remains ambiguous. The germline V gene has CDR1 FNHDT and CDR2 SITEND (reference sequence). V was clipped by 4 bases and J by 0 bases, with 6 bases between them. This CDR3 region has 13 residues. CDR3 DNA (partial): TGTGCCAGCAGTGTCAGAAGTCAAAAC. This translates into CASSVRSQN. The entire CDR3 protein reads CASSVRSQNTLYF.

For this clone: Mouse names are used for the genes. The read terminates 4 residues before the CDR3 end, so the remaining end is supplied by the germline J gene. The J gene is TRBJ2-7, the V gene TRBV13-3; the D gene is possibly TRBD2 (6 bases). Germline V gives CDR1 NNHDY, CDR2 SYVADS. The CDR3 totals 14 residues. The covered CDR3 bases are TGTGCCAGCAGTGAAAGGCTGGGGATGGAT. Protein product: CASSERLGMD. The entire CDR3 is CASSERLGMDEQYF.

Worth noting for this clone: The gene symbols are mouse symbols. The read stops 4 residues short of the end of the CDR3; the missing end is completed from the germline J gene. The rearrangement uses TRBV13-3 and TRBJ2-4; 10 bases line up with TRBD2. The CDR3 loop spans 14 amino acids. CDR1 and CDR2 (germline): NNHDY, SYVADS. The part of the CDR3 DNA that was read is TGTGCCAGCAGCGGACTGGGGGAGGGAAAC. Protein product: CASSGLGEGN. Given in full, the CDR3 is CASSGLGEGNTLYF.

This clone was picked up a small number of times. Germline and genes: mouse. With the read ending 4 residues before the CDR3 end, the germline J gene is used to fill in that end. J is TRBJ2-3 and V is TRBV16; possibly TRBD2 for D (6 bases). CDR1 is SGHSA and CDR2 is FRNQAP in the germline V gene. Trimming stripped 3 bases from V and 0 bases from J, with 10 bases between. The CDR3 has 15 amino acids. This chain's CDR3 is CASSFLGPSAETLYF. The CDR3 bases that were read are TGTGCAAGCAGCTTCCTGGGGCCTAGTGCAGAA.

This clone was detected ten times or more. The germline and genes are mouse ones. The read comes to an end 4 residues before the CDR3 does, leaving the germline J gene to fill in the end. The rearrangement uses TRBV13-3 and TRBJ1-1, with TRBD1 matching 7 bases. The V and J ends lost 5 bases and 3 bases, in that order; junction bases with no gene match: 7. The CDR3 totals 14 residues. Germline CDR1 is NNHDY and CDR2 is SYVADS. The CDR3 is CASRKTGRDTEVFF. The sequenced part of the CDR3 DNA is TGTGCCAGCAGAAAGACAGGGAGGGACACA.

This clone was counted many times. The genes and germline here are from mouse. The missing CDR3 end, 4 residues past where the read stops, is filled in from the germline J gene. The chain couples TRBV13-3 to TRBJ2-1; 10 nucleotides agree with TRBD2. CDR3 length equals 15 residues. Trimming at V came to 4 bases and at J to 5 bases, leaving 6 bases not matched to a gene. CDR1 is NNHDY and CDR2 is SYVADS in the germline V gene. The covered CDR3 bases are TGTGCCAGCAGTCCTCTAGGACTGGGGGATGCT. Translating it yields CASSPLGLGDA. The whole CDR3 reads CASSPLGLGDAEQFF.

Details on this clone: A mismatch at residue 11 separates the TCRdb protein from the translated DNA, so the protein presented here was translated from the DNA. The germline and genes are mouse ones. The read terminates 3 residues before the CDR3 end, so the remaining end is supplied by the germline J gene. V usage is TRBV1 and J usage is TRBJ1-6; 9 nucleotides line up with TRBD1. TRBJ1-6 is marked as an open reading frame, function uncertain. Germline V gene data show CDR1 as NSQYPW and CDR2 as LRSPGD (reference sequence). V was clipped by 4 bases and J by 8 bases; unmatched bases: 3. The CDR3 has 14 amino acids. The covered CDR3 bases are TGCACCTGCAGTGGGGGACAGGGCGATTCGCCC. Its protein product is CTCSGGQGDSP. The complete CDR3 protein is CTCSGGQGDSPLYF.

This clone was seen many times. Mouse names are used for the genes. The read ends 4 residues before the CDR3 terminus; that terminus is restored from the germline J gene. The chain links TRBV1 to TRBJ1-4; 7 nucleotides match TRBD1. Germline CDR1 reads NSQYPW; CDR2 reads LRSPGD (reference sequence). This CDR3 is 14 amino acids long. CDR3 region: CTCSAGRQGERLFF. The sequenced part of the CDR3 DNA is TGCACCTGCAGTGCAGGCAGACAGGGCGAA.